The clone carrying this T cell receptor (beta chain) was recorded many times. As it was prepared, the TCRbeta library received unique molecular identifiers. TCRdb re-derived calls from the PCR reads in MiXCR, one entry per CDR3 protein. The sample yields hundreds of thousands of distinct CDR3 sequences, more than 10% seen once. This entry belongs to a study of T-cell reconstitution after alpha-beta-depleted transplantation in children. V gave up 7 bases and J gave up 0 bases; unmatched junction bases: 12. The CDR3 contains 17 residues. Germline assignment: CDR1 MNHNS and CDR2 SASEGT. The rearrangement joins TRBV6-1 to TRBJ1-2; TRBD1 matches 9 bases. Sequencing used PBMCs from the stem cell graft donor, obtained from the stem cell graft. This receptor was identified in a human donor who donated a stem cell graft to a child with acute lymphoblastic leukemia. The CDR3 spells CASIPRGTGKTNYGYTF. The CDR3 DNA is TGTGCCAGCATCCCTCGCGGGACAGGGAAAACTAACTATGGCTACACCTTC.